This entry features one T cell receptor beta chain sequence. What it recognizes is unknown. With template switching, a universal primer site was added, and the cDNA carried unique molecular identifiers. TCRdb reprocessed the 5' RACE reads with MiXCR, giving one entry per CDR3 protein. The table shows some 630,000 distinct CDR3 sequences, with about 7.1% occurring only once. This sample was taken from a study of identical twins. Study-wide results and caveats: Some out-of-frame alpha sequences were shared by twins, and these showed excess low generation probability. A partial confounding effect on zero-insertion analyses could come from invariant MAIT and iNKT cells.

After removal of 9 bases from V and 4 bases from J, the junction contained 8 bases not matched to a gene. The CDR3 is 13 amino acids. Germline CDR1 WSHSY, CDR2 SAAADI. These same data were also listed under a study on yellow fever vaccine responses in identical twins.

Sample: PBMCs. The J gene is TRBJ1-2, the V gene TRBV10-2; 7 bases align to TRBD1. This TCR came from a woman aged 18-29 years in good health. The CDR3 here is CASTDREGYGYTF. CDR3 nucleotides: TGCGCCAGTACAGACAGGGAGGGCTATGGCTACACCTTC.